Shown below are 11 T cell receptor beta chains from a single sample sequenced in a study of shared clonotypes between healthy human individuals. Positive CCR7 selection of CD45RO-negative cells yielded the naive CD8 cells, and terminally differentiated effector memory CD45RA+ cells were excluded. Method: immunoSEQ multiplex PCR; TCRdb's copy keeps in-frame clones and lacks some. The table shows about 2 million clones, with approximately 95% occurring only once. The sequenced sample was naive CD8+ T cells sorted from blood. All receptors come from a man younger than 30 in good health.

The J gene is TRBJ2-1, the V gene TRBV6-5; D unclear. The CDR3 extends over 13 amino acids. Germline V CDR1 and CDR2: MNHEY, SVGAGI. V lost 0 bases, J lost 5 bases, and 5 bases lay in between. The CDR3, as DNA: TGTGCCAGCAGTTACTCGAACGACAATGAGCAGTTCTTC. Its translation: CASSYSNDNEQFF.

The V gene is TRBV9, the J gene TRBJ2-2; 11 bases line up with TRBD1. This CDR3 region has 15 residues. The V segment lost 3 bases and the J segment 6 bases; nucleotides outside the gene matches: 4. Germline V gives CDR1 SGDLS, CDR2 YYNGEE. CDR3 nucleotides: TGTGCCAGCAGCGATGGGGACAGGGGGTCCGGGGAGCTGTTTTTT. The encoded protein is CASSDGDRGSGELFF.

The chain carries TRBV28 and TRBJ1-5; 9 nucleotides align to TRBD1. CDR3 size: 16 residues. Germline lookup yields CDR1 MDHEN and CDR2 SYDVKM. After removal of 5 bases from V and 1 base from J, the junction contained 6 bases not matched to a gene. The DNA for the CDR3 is TGTGCCAGCAGTCCCCGGGACAGGGACAGCAATCAGCCCCAGCATTTT. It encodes CASSPRDRDSNQPQHF.

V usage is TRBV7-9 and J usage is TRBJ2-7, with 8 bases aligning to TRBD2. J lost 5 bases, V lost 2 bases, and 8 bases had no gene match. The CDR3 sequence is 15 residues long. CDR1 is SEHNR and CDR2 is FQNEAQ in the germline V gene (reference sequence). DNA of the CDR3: TGTGCCAGCAGCTTAACTCGGGGGGGCGACCACGAGCAGTACTTC. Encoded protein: CASSLTRGGDHEQYF.

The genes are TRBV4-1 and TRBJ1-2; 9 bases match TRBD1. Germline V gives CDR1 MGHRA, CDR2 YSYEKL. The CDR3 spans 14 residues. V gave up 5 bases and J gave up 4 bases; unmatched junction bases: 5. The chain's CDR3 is CASSIQGATYGYTF. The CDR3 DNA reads TGCGCCAGCAGCATACAGGGGGCGACCTATGGCTACACCTTC.

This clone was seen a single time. CDR3 sequence: CSVEDLDRALQETQYF. The CDR3 bases are TGCAGCGTTGAAGACCTGGACAGGGCCTTACAAGAGACCCAGTACTTC. The chain links TRBV29-1 to TRBJ2-5; 8 nucleotides align to TRBD1. This CDR3 is 16 amino acids long. CDR1 and CDR2 (germline): SQVTM, ANQGSEA. V lost 0 bases to trimming and J lost 2 bases; unmatched junction nucleotides: 8.

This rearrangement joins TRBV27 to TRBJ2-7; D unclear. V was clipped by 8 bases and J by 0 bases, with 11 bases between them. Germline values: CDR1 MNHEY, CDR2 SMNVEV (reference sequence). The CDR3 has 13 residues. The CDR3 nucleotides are TGTGCCAGCGGGTTCCAGGACTCCTACGAGCAGTACTTC. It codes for CASGFQDSYEQYF.

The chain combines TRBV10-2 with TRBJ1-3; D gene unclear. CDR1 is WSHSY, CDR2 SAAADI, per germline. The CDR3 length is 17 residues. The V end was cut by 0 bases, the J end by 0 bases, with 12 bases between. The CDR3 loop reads CASSESRIWGSGNTIYF. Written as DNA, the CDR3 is TGCGCCAGCAGTGAGTCTAGGATTTGGGGCTCTGGAAACACCATATATTTT.

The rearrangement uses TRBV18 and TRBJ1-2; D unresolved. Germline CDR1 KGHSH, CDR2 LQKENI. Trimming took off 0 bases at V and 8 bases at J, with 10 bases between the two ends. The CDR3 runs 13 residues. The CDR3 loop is CASSPPRGGGYTF. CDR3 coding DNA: TGTGCCAGCTCACCACCGCGGGGAGGAGGCTACACCTTC.

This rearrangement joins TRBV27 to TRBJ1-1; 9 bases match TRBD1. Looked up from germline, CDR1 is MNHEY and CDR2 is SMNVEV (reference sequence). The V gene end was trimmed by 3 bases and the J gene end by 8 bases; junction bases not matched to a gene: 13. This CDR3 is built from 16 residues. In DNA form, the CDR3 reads TGTGCCAGCAGTTTCGCCGGGACAGGGCAAGTAGTAGAAGCTTTCTTT. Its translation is CASSFAGTGQVVEAFF.

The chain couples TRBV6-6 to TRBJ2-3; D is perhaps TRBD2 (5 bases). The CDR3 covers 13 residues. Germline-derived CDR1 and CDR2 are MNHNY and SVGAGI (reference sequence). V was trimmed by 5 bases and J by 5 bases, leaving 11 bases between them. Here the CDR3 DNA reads TGTGCCAGCAGTGAGGGAGTGGGAGATACGCAGTATTTT. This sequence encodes CASSEGVGDTQYF.